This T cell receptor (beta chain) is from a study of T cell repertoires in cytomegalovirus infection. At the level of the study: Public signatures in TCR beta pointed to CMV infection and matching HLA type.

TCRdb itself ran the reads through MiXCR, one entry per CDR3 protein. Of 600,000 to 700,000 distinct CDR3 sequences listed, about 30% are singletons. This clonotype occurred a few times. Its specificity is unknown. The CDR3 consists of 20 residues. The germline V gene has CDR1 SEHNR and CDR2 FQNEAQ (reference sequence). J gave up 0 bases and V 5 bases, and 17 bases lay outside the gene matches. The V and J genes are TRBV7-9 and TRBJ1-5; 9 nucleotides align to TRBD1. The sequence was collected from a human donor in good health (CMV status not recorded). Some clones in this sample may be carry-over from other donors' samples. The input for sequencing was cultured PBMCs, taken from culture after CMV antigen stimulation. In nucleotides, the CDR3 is TGTGCCAGCAGCGTTTCCGGGACAGGGACAGATTTATATAGCAATCAGCCCCAGCATTTT. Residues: CASSVSGTGTDLYSNQPQHF.